This T cell receptor (beta chain) was recovered during a study of blood T cell repertoires in COVID-19. Study-wide context: The United States, Italy and Spain were the sources of the acute and convalescent COVID-19 samples. Sources were T cells, B-cell-depleted T cells, or PBMCs; the material itself was cDNA or gDNA.

Per the original data handling: From reference gene primer amplification, estimates of nucleated cell counts were derived. TCRdb's copy holds only in-frame clones and misses some; the assay was immunoSEQ multiplex PCR. That table gives V, J and clone size, and the DNA gave D and trimming. The data contain over 50,000 clones, about 90% of them singletons. This TCR derives from a human donor in a cohort sampled during active COVID-19. The sequenced sample consisted of peripheral blood.

The DNA for the CDR3 is TGTGCCACCAGCAGAGATAGAACAGGGGGCTCGGACGAGCAGTACTTC. It translates to CATSRDRTGGSDEQYF. The genes are TRBV15 and TRBJ2-7; the match to TRBD1 covers 9 bases. J was trimmed by 5 bases and V by 0 bases; bases with no gene match: 8. Germline V gene sequence: CDR1 LNHNV, CDR2 YYDKDF (reference sequence). There are 16 residues in the CDR3.